This TCR beta chain is from a study of blood T cell repertoires in COVID-19. Looking at the study overall: Nucleic acid was either cDNA or gDNA, and it came from T cells, B-cell-depleted T cells, or PBMCs.

Measured with immunoSEQ multiplex PCR; TCRdb has only the in-frame clones, and not every one. The repertoire holds a few hundred thousand clones, with just over 85% as singletons. CDR3 length: 16 amino acids. V lost 4 bases and J 0 bases, leaving 11 bases between the germline ends. Germline lookup yields CDR1 SGHNT and CDR2 YYREEE (reference sequence). Participants had their cohort set by participant-reported clinical history. This TCR was recovered from a woman aged 35 to 49 with acute COVID-19. The rearrangement links TRBV5-4 to TRBJ2-6, with D hard to call. Sequencing was performed on PBMCs or T cells enriched from blood (not recorded which). The CDR3 region is CASSPHANSGANVLTF. CDR3 bases: TGTGCCAGCAGCCCCCACGCGAACTCTGGGGCCAACGTCCTGACTTTC. The full variable domain, completed using reference TRBV5-4 and TRBJ2-6, is ETGVTQSPTHLIKTRGQQVTLRCSSQSGHNTVSWYQQALGQGPQFIFQYYREEENGRGNFPPRFSGLQFPNYSSELNVNALELDDSALYLCASSPHANSGANVLTFGAGSRLTVL.